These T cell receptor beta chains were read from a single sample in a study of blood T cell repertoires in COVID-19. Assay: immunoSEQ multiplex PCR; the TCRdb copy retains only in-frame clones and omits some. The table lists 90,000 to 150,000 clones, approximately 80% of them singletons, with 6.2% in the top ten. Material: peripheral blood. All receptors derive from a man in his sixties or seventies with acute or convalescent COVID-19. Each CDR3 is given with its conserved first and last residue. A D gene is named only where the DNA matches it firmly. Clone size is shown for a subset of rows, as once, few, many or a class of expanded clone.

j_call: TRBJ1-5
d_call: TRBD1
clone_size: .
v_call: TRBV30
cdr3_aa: CAWSGTGFASSNQPQHF
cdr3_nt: TGTGCCTGGAGCGGGACAGGGTTCGCGAGCAGCAATCAGCCCCAGCATTTT

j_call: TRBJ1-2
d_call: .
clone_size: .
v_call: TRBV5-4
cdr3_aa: CASSFTVMQGADGYTF
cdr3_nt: TGTGCCAGCAGCTTTACCGTTATGCAGGGCGCCGATGGCTACACCTTC

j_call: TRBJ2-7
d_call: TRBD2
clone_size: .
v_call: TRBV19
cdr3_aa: CASSIKLAGGYEQYF
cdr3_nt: TGTGCCAGTAGTATAAAGTTAGCGGGGGGCTACGAGCAGTACTTC

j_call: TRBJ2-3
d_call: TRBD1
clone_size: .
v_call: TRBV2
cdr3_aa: CASKTDRYTDTQYF
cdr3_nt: TGTGCCAGCAAAACGGACAGGTACACAGATACGCAGTATTTT

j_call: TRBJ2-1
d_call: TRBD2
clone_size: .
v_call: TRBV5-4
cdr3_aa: CASSSIAGESYNEQFF
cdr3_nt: TGTGCCAGCAGCTCTATAGCGGGGGAATCCTACAATGAGCAGTTCTTC

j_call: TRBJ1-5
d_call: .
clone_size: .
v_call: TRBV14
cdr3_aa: CASSQEDSPFGEPQHF
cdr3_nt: TGTGCCAGCAGCCAAGAAGACTCCCCCTTCGGAGAGCCCCAGCATTTT

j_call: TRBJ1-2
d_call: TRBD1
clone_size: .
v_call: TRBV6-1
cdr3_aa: CASSEGGTGVNGYTF
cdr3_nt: TGTGCCAGCAGTGAGGGCGGGACAGGGGTAAATGGCTACACCTTC

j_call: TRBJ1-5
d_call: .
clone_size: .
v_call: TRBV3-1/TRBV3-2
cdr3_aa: CASSRQFSNQPQHF
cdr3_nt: TGTGCCAGCAGCCGACAGTTTAGCAATCAGCCCCAGCATTTT

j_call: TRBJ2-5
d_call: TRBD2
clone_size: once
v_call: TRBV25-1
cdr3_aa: CASSALSGGLRETQYF
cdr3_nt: TGTGCCAGCAGTGCGCTTAGCGGGGGGTTAAGAGAGACCCAGTACTTC

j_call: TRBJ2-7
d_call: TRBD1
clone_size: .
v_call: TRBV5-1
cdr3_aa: CASSSQGQGREQYF
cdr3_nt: TGCGCCAGCAGCTCCCAGGGACAGGGACGGGAGCAGTACTTC

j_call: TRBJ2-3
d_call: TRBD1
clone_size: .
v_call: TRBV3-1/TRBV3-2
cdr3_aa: CASSQEGRGRYTQYF
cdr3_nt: TGTGCCAGCAGCCAAGAAGGCAGGGGGCGATATACGCAGTATTTT

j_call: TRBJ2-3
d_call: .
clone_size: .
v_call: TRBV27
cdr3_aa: CASSFFGSTDTQYF
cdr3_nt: TGTGCCAGCAGTTTTTTCGGGAGCACAGATACGCAGTATTTT

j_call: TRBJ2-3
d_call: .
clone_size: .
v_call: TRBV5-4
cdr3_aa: CASSLRVAPSTDTQYF
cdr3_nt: TGTGCCAGCAGCTTGCGGGTAGCCCCTAGCACAGATACGCAGTATTTT

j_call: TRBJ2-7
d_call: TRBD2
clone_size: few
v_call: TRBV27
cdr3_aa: CASSPSAGGRSYEQYF
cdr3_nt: TGTGCCAGCAGTCCGTCTGCGGGGGGACGCTCCTACGAGCAGTACTTC

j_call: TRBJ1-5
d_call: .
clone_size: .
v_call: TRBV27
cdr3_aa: CASSLQSHQPQHF
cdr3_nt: TGTGCCAGCAGTTTACAGTCCCATCAGCCCCAGCATTTT

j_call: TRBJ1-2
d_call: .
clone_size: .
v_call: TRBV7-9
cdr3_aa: CASVRGGPYGYTF
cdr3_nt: TGTGCCAGCGTAAGAGGGGGTCCCTATGGCTACACCTTC

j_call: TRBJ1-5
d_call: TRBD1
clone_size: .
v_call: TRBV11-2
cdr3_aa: CASSPDRGTQPQHF
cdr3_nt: TGTGCCAGCAGCCCGGACAGGGGGACTCAGCCCCAGCATTTT

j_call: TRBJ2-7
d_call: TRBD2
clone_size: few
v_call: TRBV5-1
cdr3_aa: CASSLAGGLFYEQYF
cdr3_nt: TGCGCCAGCAGCTTAGCGGGAGGGCTCTTCTACGAGCAGTACTTC

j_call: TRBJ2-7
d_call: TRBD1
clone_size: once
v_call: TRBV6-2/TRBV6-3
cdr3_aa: CASSYSPTGDYEQYF
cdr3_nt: TGTGCCAGCAGTTACTCCCCGACAGGGGACTACGAGCAGTACTTC

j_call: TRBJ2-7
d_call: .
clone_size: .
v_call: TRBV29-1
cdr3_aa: CSVEDRRGTIYEQYF
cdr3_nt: TGCAGCGTTGAAGATAGGAGGGGCACGATATACGAGCAGTACTTC

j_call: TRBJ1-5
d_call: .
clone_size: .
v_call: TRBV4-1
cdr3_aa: CASSQDRAGNQPQHF
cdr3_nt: TGCGCCAGCAGCCAAGACAGGGCTGGCAATCAGCCCCAGCATTTT

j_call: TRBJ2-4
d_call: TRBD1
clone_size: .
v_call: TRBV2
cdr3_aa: CASSFRQGHIQYF
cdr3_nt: TGTGCCAGCAGTTTTCGACAGGGACACATTCAGTACTTC

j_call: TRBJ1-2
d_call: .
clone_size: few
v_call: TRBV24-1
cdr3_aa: CATSEGGGLDGYTF
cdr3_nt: TGTGCCACCAGTGAGGGGGGAGGGCTTGATGGCTACACCTTC

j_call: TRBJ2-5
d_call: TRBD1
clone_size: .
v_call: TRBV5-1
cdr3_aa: CASSRTGDRGRQTQYF
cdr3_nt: TGCGCCAGCAGCCGAACCGGGGACAGGGGGCGTCAGACCCAGTACTTC

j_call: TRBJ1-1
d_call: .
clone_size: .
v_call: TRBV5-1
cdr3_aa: CASSLAPTERAFF
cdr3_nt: TGCGCCAGCAGCTTGGCCCCTACGGAGCGGGCTTTCTTT

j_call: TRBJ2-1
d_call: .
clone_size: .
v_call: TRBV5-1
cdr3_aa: CASSLDQGSSYNEQFF
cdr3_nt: TGCGCCAGCAGCTTGGATCAGGGAAGCTCCTACAATGAGCAGTTCTTC

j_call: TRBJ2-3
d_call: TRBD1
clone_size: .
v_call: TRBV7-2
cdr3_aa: CASSFRQGTTDTQYF
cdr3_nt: TGTGCCAGCAGCTTTCGACAGGGGACCACAGATACGCAGTATTTT

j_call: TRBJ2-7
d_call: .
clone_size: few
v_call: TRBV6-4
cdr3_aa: CASTTRGSYEQYF
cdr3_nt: TGTGCCAGCACCACACGGGGGTCCTACGAGCAGTACTTC

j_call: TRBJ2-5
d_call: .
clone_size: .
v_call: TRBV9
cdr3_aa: CASSVGVQETQYF
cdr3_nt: TGTGCCAGCAGCGTAGGTGTACAAGAGACCCAGTACTTC

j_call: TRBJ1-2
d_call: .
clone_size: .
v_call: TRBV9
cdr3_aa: CASSVTQASNYGYTF
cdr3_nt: TGTGCCAGCAGCGTAACCCAGGCCTCGAACTATGGCTACACCTTC

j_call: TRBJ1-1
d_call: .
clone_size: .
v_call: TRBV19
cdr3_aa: CASSPSEALTEAFF
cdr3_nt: TGTGCCAGTAGTCCTAGTGAGGCCCTGACTGAAGCTTTCTTT

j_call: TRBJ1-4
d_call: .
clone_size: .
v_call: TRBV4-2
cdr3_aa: CASSQEGNRTLNEKLFF
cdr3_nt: TGTGCCAGCAGCCAAGAAGGGAACAGGACACTAAATGAAAAACTGTTTTTT

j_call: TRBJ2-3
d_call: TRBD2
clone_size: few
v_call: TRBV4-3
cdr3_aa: CASSQALAGAGGTDTQYF
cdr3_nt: TGCGCCAGCAGCCAAGCACTAGCGGGGGCCGGGGGCACAGATACGCAGTATTTT

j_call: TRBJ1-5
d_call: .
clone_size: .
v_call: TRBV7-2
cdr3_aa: CASNRGGAVQPQHF
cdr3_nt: TGTGCCAGCAACCGGGGGGGGGCTGTTCAGCCCCAGCATTTT

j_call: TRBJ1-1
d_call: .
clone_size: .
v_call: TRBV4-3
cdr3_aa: CASSQAGGRMNTEAFF
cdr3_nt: TGCGCCAGCAGCCAAGCCGGGGGGAGAATGAACACTGAAGCTTTCTTT

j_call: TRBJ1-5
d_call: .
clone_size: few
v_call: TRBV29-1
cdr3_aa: CSVLTSSNQPQHF
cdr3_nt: TGCAGCGTTTTGACTTCGAGCAATCAGCCCCAGCATTTT

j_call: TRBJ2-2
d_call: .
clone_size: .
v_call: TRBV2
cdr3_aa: CASSGTVVNTGELFF
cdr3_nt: TGTGCCAGCAGTGGCACGGTGGTAAACACCGGGGAGCTGTTTTTT

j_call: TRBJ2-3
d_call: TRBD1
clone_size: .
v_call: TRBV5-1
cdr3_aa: CASSLGTGGPDTQYF
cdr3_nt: TGCGCCAGCAGCTTGGGGACAGGGGGCCCCGATACGCAGTATTTT

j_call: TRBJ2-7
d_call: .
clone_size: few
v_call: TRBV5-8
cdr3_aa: CASSLAPTSYEQYF
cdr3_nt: TGTGCCAGCAGCTTGGCCCCTACCTCTTACGAGCAGTACTTC

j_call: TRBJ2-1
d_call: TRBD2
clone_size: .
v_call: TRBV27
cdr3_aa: CATTSIAGPINEQFF
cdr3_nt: TGTGCCACCACTTCGATAGCGGGTCCCATCAATGAGCAGTTCTTC

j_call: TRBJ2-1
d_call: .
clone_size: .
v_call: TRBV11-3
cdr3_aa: CASSLGATSYNEQFF
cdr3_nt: TGTGCCAGCAGCTTAGGCGCCACCTCCTACAATGAGCAGTTCTTC

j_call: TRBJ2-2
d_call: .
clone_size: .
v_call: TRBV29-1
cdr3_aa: CSVDRDTGELFF
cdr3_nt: TGCAGCGTTGACAGGGACACCGGGGAGCTGTTTTTT

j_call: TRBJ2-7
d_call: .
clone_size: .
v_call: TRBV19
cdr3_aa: CASSRLDGYEQYF
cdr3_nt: TGTGCCAGTAGCCGCCTCGACGGGTACGAGCAGTACTTC

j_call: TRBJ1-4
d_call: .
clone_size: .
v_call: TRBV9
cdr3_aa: CASSVGGGNEKLFF
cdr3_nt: TGTGCCAGCAGCGTAGGAGGGGGAAATGAAAAACTGTTTTTT

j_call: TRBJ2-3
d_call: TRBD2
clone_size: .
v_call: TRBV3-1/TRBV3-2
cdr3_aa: CASSAGLAGDHTQYF
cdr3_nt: TGTGCCAGCAGCGCCGGATTAGCGGGGGATCATACGCAGTATTTT

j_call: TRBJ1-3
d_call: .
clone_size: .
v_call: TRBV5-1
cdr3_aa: CASSVGTSGNTIYF
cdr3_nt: TGCGCCAGCAGCGTCGGGACATCAGGAAACACCATATATTTT

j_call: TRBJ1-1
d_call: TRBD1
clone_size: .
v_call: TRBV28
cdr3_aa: CASSAGGGAATEAFF
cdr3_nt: TGTGCCAGCAGCGCAGGGGGCGGGGCGGCAACTGAAGCTTTCTTT

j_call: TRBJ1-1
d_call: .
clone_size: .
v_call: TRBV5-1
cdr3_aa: CASSLTYSDTEAFF
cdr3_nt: TGCGCCAGCAGCTTGACTTACTCTGACACTGAAGCTTTCTTT